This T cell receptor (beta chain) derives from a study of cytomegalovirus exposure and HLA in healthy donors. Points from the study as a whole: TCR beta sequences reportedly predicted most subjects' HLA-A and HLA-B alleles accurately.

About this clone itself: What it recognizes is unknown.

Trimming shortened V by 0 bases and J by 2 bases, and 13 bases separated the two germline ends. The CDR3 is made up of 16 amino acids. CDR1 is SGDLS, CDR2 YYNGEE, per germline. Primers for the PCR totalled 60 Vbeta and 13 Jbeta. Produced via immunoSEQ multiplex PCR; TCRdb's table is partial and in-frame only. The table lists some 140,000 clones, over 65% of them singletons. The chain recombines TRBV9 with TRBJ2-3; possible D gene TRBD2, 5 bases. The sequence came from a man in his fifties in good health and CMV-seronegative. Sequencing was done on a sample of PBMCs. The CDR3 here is CASSVGSAELTDTQYF. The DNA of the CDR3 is TGTGCCAGCAGCGTAGGATCAGCGGAGCTCACAGATACGCAGTATTTT.